The rows below give T cell receptor beta chains drawn from one sample of a study of T cells after yellow fever vaccination. TCRdb ran MiXCR on the 5' RACE reads and lists one entry per CDR3 protein. This table holds 620,000 or so distinct CDR3 sequences, 9% to 15% found once. The material was PBMCs, obtained on the day of the yellow fever booster vaccination. These receptors all stem from a man between 25 and 39 years old who received the YFV17D yellow fever vaccine. Each CDR3 is given with its conserved first and last residue. D genes are given only for firm matches. Clone size, where shown, is once, few, many, or a class for clones that have expanded.

J: TRBJ2-1
D: -
V: TRBV5-1
size: few
DNA: TGCGCCAGCAGCTTGGAAAAGGGCGGGAATGAGCAGTTCTTC
CDR3: CASSLEKGGNEQFF

J: TRBJ2-1
D: TRBD1
V: TRBV7-8
size: -
DNA: TGTGCCAGCAGCTCCCTGGACAGGGGATCCTACAATGAGCAGTTCTTC
CDR3: CASSSLDRGSYNEQFF

J: TRBJ2-1
D: -
V: TRBV5-1
size: few
DNA: TGCGCCAGCAGCTCCGGGACTCCCAACAATGAGCAGTTCTTC
CDR3: CASSSGTPNNEQFF

J: TRBJ1-2
D: -
V: TRBV5-1
size: -
DNA: TGCGCCAGCAGCTTGTACGCGGGGGCCGAGAACTATGGCTACACCTTC
CDR3: CASSLYAGAENYGYTF

J: TRBJ2-3
D: TRBD2
V: TRBV11-2
size: few
DNA: TGTGCCAGCAGCTTAGTTAGACTAGCGGGAATGAGGGGAGATACGCAGTATTTT
CDR3: CASSLVRLAGMRGDTQYF

J: TRBJ1-4
D: -
V: TRBV19
size: -
DNA: TGTGCCAGTAGTCTAAGGGCGCGGGCTAATGAAAAACTGTTTTTT
CDR3: CASSLRARANEKLFF

J: TRBJ2-2
D: -
V: TRBV29-1
size: -
DNA: TGCAGCGTTGGGATAGCGGCGAACACCGGGGAGCTGTTTTTT
CDR3: CSVGIAANTGELFF

J: TRBJ2-5
D: -
V: TRBV4-3
size: few
DNA: TGCGCCAGCAGCCAAGGCTGGGGGATCAGCGGCCAAGAGACCCAGTACTTC
CDR3: CASSQGWGISGQETQYF

J: TRBJ2-1
D: TRBD2
V: TRBV19
size: few
DNA: TGTGCCAGTAGTATTTGGACTAGCGGGTCCTACAATGAGCAGTTCTTC
CDR3: CASSIWTSGSYNEQFF

J: TRBJ1-4
D: -
V: TRBV25-1
size: -
DNA: TGTGCCAGCAGTCAGTTCGGACGTGGGAATGAAAAACTGTTTTTT
CDR3: CASSQFGRGNEKLFF

J: TRBJ1-1
D: -
V: TRBV25-1
size: -
DNA: TGTGCCAGCAGTCCTCCTGGGGGCAGCCCTACTGAAGCTTTCTTT
CDR3: CASSPPGGSPTEAFF

J: TRBJ2-2
D: TRBD1
V: TRBV6-1
size: -
DNA: TGTGCCAGCAGAGAACCGGGACAGGGGGCTATCGGGGAGCTGTTTTTT
CDR3: CASREPGQGAIGELFF

J: TRBJ2-2
D: -
V: TRBV7-2
size: few
DNA: TGTGCCAGCAGCTCCCCAATCCCACTTGGGGAGCTGTTTTTT
CDR3: CASSSPIPLGELFF

J: TRBJ2-4
D: TRBD2
V: TRBV7-2
size: -
DNA: TGTGCCAGCAGCTTGACTAGCGGACAAAACATTCAGTACTTC
CDR3: CASSLTSGQNIQYF

J: TRBJ2-1
D: -
V: TRBV7-9
size: few
DNA: TGTGCCAGCAGCTTTCCCGCCTTCGTCACGAGGGGAAATGAGCAGTTCTTC
CDR3: CASSFPAFVTRGNEQFF

J: TRBJ2-1
D: -
V: TRBV7-3
size: -
DNA: TGTGCCAGCAGCTTAACCCAGGGATTAGAGCAGTTCTTC
CDR3: CASSLTQGLEQFF

J: TRBJ1-4
D: -
V: TRBV5-1
size: many
DNA: TGCGCCAGCAGCTTGCAGCCCTCTAATGAAAAACTGTTTTTT
CDR3: CASSLQPSNEKLFF

J: TRBJ2-1
D: -
V: TRBV11-2
size: -
DNA: TGTGCCAGCAGCTTATTGGAGGTGAAGGGTGAGCAGTTCTTC
CDR3: CASSLLEVKGEQFF

J: TRBJ2-1
D: TRBD2
V: TRBV11-2
size: few
DNA: TGTGCCAGCAGCTTAGTCGGCCTAGCGGGAGGGTCCGCCAATGAGCAGTTCTTC
CDR3: CASSLVGLAGGSANEQFF

J: TRBJ2-3
D: -
V: TRBV7-3
size: many
DNA: TGTGCCAGCAGCGGACCTGGGGATACGCAGTATTTT
CDR3: CASSGPGDTQYF

J: TRBJ2-7
D: -
V: TRBV6-2/TRBV6-3
size: few
DNA: TGTGCCAGCATCGAGGGGGGAGGCCACGAGCAGTACTTC
CDR3: CASIEGGGHEQYF

J: TRBJ2-1
D: -
V: TRBV25-1
size: few
DNA: TGTGCCAGCAGTGAATTTAAGGGTGGGTACAATGAGCAGTTCTTC
CDR3: CASSEFKGGYNEQFF

J: TRBJ2-1
D: -
V: TRBV7-9
size: once
DNA: TGTGCCAGCACCTTATACAGCCTACCACCCTACAATGAGCAGTTCTTC
CDR3: CASTLYSLPPYNEQFF

J: TRBJ2-1
D: TRBD2
V: TRBV3-1
size: -
DNA: TGTGCCAGCAGCCAAGATGAACTAGCGAAGCAGTTCTTC
CDR3: CASSQDELAKQFF

J: TRBJ2-5
D: TRBD1
V: TRBV5-1
size: -
DNA: TGCGCCAGCACCCGACAGGGGAATTTCCAAGAGACCCAGTACTTC
CDR3: CASTRQGNFQETQYF

J: TRBJ2-7
D: TRBD2
V: TRBV5-1
size: few
DNA: TGCGCCAGCAGCTTGGACGGGACTAGCGGGAGTGAGCAGTACTTC
CDR3: CASSLDGTSGSEQYF

J: TRBJ2-7
D: TRBD1
V: TRBV28
size: -
DNA: TGTGCCAGCAGTTCGACAGGGCCCCCCTACGAGCAGTACTTC
CDR3: CASSSTGPPYEQYF

J: TRBJ2-1
D: -
V: TRBV18
size: few
DNA: TGTGCCAGCTCACCGACCCCAACACCGGGCGGCAATGAGCAGTTCTTC
CDR3: CASSPTPTPGGNEQFF

J: TRBJ2-7
D: -
V: TRBV6-4
size: -
DNA: TGTGCCAGCAGTGAGCCGGGACCCCACCCTTACGAGCAGTACTTC
CDR3: CASSEPGPHPYEQYF

J: TRBJ2-5
D: -
V: TRBV20-1
size: few
DNA: TGCAGTGCTAGCGGGAACCAACAAGAGACCCAGTACTTC
CDR3: CSASGNQQETQYF

J: TRBJ2-7
D: -
V: TRBV5-1
size: -
DNA: TGCGCCAGCAGCGGATCGACAGGTCGCTACGAGCAGTACTTC
CDR3: CASSGSTGRYEQYF

J: TRBJ2-1
D: -
V: TRBV19
size: few
DNA: TGTGCCAGTAAAGCTGGACAATTGGACAATGAGCAGTTCTTC
CDR3: CASKAGQLDNEQFF

J: TRBJ2-2
D: TRBD1
V: TRBV19
size: few
DNA: TGTGCCAGTAGTATCAGGACAGGGGATACCGGGGAGCTGTTTTTT
CDR3: CASSIRTGDTGELFF

J: TRBJ2-7
D: -
V: TRBV4-3
size: -
DNA: TGCGCCAGCAGCCAGAGGGCAGGGAGCTCCTACGAGCAGTACTTC
CDR3: CASSQRAGSSYEQYF

J: TRBJ1-2
D: TRBD1
V: TRBV29-1
size: -
DNA: TGCAGCGTTGAAGAAGGGACAGGGACGGGGTATAACTATGGCTACACCTTC
CDR3: CSVEEGTGTGYNYGYTF

J: TRBJ2-1
D: -
V: TRBV24-1
size: few
DNA: TGTGCCACCAGTTACTCCAATGAGCAGTTCTTC
CDR3: CATSYSNEQFF

J: TRBJ2-5
D: -
V: TRBV30
size: -
DNA: TGTGCCTGGAGTTCTGTCCGGACAGTACAAGAGACCCAGTACTTC
CDR3: CAWSSVRTVQETQYF

J: TRBJ2-1
D: -
V: TRBV10-3
size: -
DNA: TGTGCCATCCAGGACGATTTCGTGCAGTTCTTC
CDR3: CAIQDDFVQFF

J: TRBJ2-5
D: TRBD1
V: TRBV24-1
size: -
DNA: TGTGCCGCCAGTGATTTGGGGCCGGGACAGAGGGGGAGCGGTCCCTTGGAGACCCAGTACTTC
CDR3: CAASDLGPGQRGSGPLETQYF

J: TRBJ2-2
D: TRBD1
V: TRBV4-3
size: few
DNA: TGCGCCAGCAGCCACGCACGACAGGGGGCGAACACCGGGGAGCTGTTTTTT
CDR3: CASSHARQGANTGELFF

J: TRBJ2-1
D: -
V: TRBV11-2
size: many
DNA: TGTGCCAGCAGCCAATTTAGTGGGTACAATGAGCAGTTCTTC
CDR3: CASSQFSGYNEQFF

J: TRBJ2-1
D: -
V: TRBV10-3
size: few
DNA: TGTGCCATCGTAGCCGCTAGCTCCTACAATGAGCAGTTCTTC
CDR3: CAIVAASSYNEQFF

J: TRBJ1-2
D: TRBD1
V: TRBV5-5
size: few
DNA: TGTGCCAGCAGCCGGGGGGACAGGGTGATCCGTGGCTACACCTTC
CDR3: CASSRGDRVIRGYTF

J: TRBJ2-7
D: -
V: TRBV10-3
size: many
DNA: TGTGCCATCAGTGAGGCCTACGAGCAGTACTTC
CDR3: CAISEAYEQYF

J: TRBJ1-4
D: -
V: TRBV12-3/TRBV12-4
size: few
DNA: TGTGCCAGCAGTTTTAGGGGGGGGAATGAAAAACTGTTTTTT
CDR3: CASSFRGGNEKLFF

J: TRBJ2-3
D: -
V: TRBV5-1
size: -
DNA: TGCGCCAGCAGCTTGACCTTTTTAGCGGCCCTAGCGGATACGCAGTATTTT
CDR3: CASSLTFLAALADTQYF

J: TRBJ1-5
D: -
V: TRBV7-2
size: few
DNA: TGTGCCAGCAGCTTAGTTGGGGGGGTCGGCAATCAGCCCCAGCATTTT
CDR3: CASSLVGGVGNQPQHF

J: TRBJ2-5
D: -
V: TRBV20-1
size: many
DNA: TGCAGTGCTAGAGGTTTTTCGGATTCGGAGACCCAGTACTTC
CDR3: CSARGFSDSETQYF

J: TRBJ1-6
D: -
V: TRBV6-5
size: -
DNA: TGTGCCAGCAGTTACTCAGTTATGACGAGCTCCTATAATTCACCCCTCCACTTT
CDR3: CASSYSVMTSSYNSPLHF